These T cell receptor beta chains were read from a single sample in a study of blood T cell repertoires in COVID-19. The assay was immunoSEQ multiplex PCR, and TCRdb's table has in-frame clones only and misses some. The table records about 230,000 clones, roughly 81% of them present only once. Sequenced: peripheral blood. The receptors were sampled from a woman older than 75 with COVID-19, enrolled during active disease. Both conserved end residues are part of each CDR3. The D gene is left open where the match is weak. Clone size is not always given. Where it is, it says once, few, many or a class for expanded clones.

J | V | D | size | CDR3 | DNA
TRBJ1-5 | TRBV6-5 | - | - | CASSYTRGQPQHF | TGTGCCAGCAGTTACACGAGAGGACAGCCCCAGCATTTT
TRBJ2-2 | TRBV18 | - | - | CASSPPSGGATGELFF | TGTGCCAGCTCACCACCTTCTGGAGGAGCAACCGGGGAGCTGTTTTTT
TRBJ1-2 | TRBV30 | - | - | CAWGILGYGYTF | TGTGCCTGGGGAATCCTAGGCTATGGCTACACCTTC
TRBJ1-1 | TRBV7-2 | TRBD1 | - | CASSWTGTRTEAFF | TGTGCCAGCAGCTGGACAGGTACGAGAACTGAAGCTTTCTTT
TRBJ2-7 | TRBV7-8 | - | - | CASSLPGNPYEQYF | TGTGCCAGCAGCCTCCCCGGGAACCCCTACGAGCAGTACTTC
TRBJ2-1 | TRBV30 | - | - | CAWNEQSPNEQFF | TGTGCCTGGAACGAACAGTCTCCCAATGAGCAGTTCTTC
TRBJ2-7 | TRBV18 | - | once | CASSPLAGRSSYEQYF | TGTGCCAGCTCACCACTGGCAGGGCGAAGCTCCTACGAGCAGTACTTC
TRBJ1-1 | TRBV12-3/TRBV12-4 | - | few | CASGLWNTEAFF | TGTGCCAGCGGACTCTGGAACACTGAAGCTTTCTTT
TRBJ2-5 | TRBV25-1 | - | - | CASSDRTQYF | TGTGCCAGCAGTGATCGGACCCAGTACTTC
TRBJ2-1 | TRBV6-1 | TRBD1 | - | CASTPLGQGAGEQFF | TGTGCCAGCACCCCCTTGGGACAGGGGGCCGGTGAGCAGTTCTTC
TRBJ2-7 | TRBV19 | TRBD2 | - | CASSRLAGAYEQYF | TGTGCCAGCTCAAGACTAGCGGGAGCCTACGAGCAGTACTTC
TRBJ2-5 | TRBV24-1 | TRBD1 | - | CATSDVNRGRGETQYF | TGTGCCACCAGTGATGTTAACAGGGGGCGCGGGGAGACCCAGTACTTC
TRBJ2-6 | TRBV29-1 | - | once | CSVQTPGGGANVLTF | TGCAGCGTCCAAACGCCGGGTGGAGGGGCCAACGTCCTGACTTTC
TRBJ2-1 | TRBV15 | - | - | CATSREGGRYNEQFF | TGTGCCACCAGCAGAGAGGGGGGGCGGTACAATGAGCAGTTCTTC
TRBJ2-1 | TRBV2 | - | once | CASSGPDSFSSYNEQFF | TGTGCCAGCAGTGGCCCCGACAGTTTCAGCTCCTACAATGAGCAGTTCTTC
TRBJ1-1 | TRBV5-6 | - | - | CASSLQQGIAGAFF | TGTGCCAGCAGCTTGCAACAGGGCATCGCGGGAGCTTTCTTT
TRBJ1-1 | TRBV5-1 | - | - | CASSRDFQNTEAFF | TGCGCCAGCAGCCGGGACTTCCAGAACACTGAAGCTTTCTTT
TRBJ1-2 | TRBV7-9 | - | - | CASSPSGSGTGYTF | TGTGCCAGCAGCCCAAGCGGGTCAGGAACTGGCTACACCTTC
TRBJ2-2 | TRBV5-1 | - | - | CASRRDRSNTGELFF | TGCGCCAGCAGAAGAGACAGATCGAACACCGGGGAGCTGTTTTTT
TRBJ2-7 | TRBV6-6 | - | once | CASRQGSGNEQYF | TGTGCCAGCAGACAGGGTTCCGGGAACGAGCAGTACTTC
TRBJ2-1 | TRBV14 | - | - | CASSHLTGYNEQFF | TGTGCCAGCAGCCATTTGACAGGCTACAATGAGCAGTTCTTC
TRBJ2-3 | TRBV29-1 | TRBD1 | - | CSVSGGVIKQYF | TGCAGCGTTTCAGGGGGAGTTATAAAGCAGTATTTT
TRBJ1-1 | TRBV4-2 | - | - | CASSPPRGTEAFF | TGTGCCAGCAGCCCGCCCCGGGGCACTGAAGCTTTCTTT
TRBJ1-3 | TRBV6-5 | - | - | CASSLGGFGGNTIYF | TGTGCCAGCTCCTTGGGGGGTTTCGGTGGAAACACCATATATTTT
TRBJ2-2 | TRBV6-2/TRBV6-3 | TRBD2 | - | CASSNIAGAGELFF | TGTGCCAGCAGTAACATAGCGGGAGCCGGGGAGCTGTTTTTT
TRBJ1-2 | TRBV7-9 | TRBD1 | - | CASSSTGVVSGYTF | TGTGCCAGCAGTTCAACAGGGGTGGTGTCCGGCTACACCTTC
TRBJ2-2 | TRBV7-2 | TRBD1 | - | CASTPPGGRAGELFF | TGTGCCAGCACCCCACCAGGGGGCAGAGCCGGGGAGCTGTTTTTT
TRBJ2-1 | TRBV18 | TRBD2 | - | CASSLTSGRNFEQFF | TGTGCCAGCTCGCTTACTAGCGGGAGGAACTTTGAGCAGTTCTTC
TRBJ2-2 | TRBV6-5 | - | - | CASRLQRPGELFF | TGTGCCAGCAGACTACAACGGCCCGGGGAGCTGTTTTTT
TRBJ1-1 | TRBV7-9 | - | few | CASSLVAGNTEAFF | TGTGCCAGCAGCTTAGTGGCAGGGAACACTGAAGCTTTCTTT
TRBJ2-3 | TRBV7-9 | - | - | CASSLSRAGFGRTDTQYF | TGTGCCAGCAGCTTGAGTCGGGCGGGCTTCGGACGCACAGATACGCAGTATTTT
TRBJ2-1 | TRBV3-1/TRBV3-2 | - | - | CASSPESVSYNEQFF | TGTGCCAGCAGCCCCGAGAGCGTGTCCTACAATGAGCAGTTCTTC
TRBJ1-2 | TRBV12-3/TRBV12-4 | - | - | CASSLVSRLDF | TGTGCCAGCAGTTTAGTTTCCAGACTAGATTTC
TRBJ1-5 | TRBV5-6 | - | - | CASSSTTYSNQPQHF | TGTGCCAGCAGCTCTACTACTTATAGCAATCAGCCCCAGCATTTT
TRBJ2-3 | TRBV5-1 | - | - | CASASPSGGHKDTQYF | TGCGCCAGCGCTTCCCCATCGGGGGGACATAAAGATACGCAGTATTTT
TRBJ1-5 | TRBV7-2 | - | - | CASSPRFHLIPGENQPQHF | TGTGCCAGCAGCCCCCGATTCCACCTTATACCAGGGGAAAATCAGCCCCAGCATTTT
TRBJ2-3 | TRBV7-6 | TRBD2 | - | CASSSGLAGGRVDTQYF | TGTGCCAGCAGTTCTGGACTAGCGGGGGGGCGTGTAGATACGCAGTATTTT
TRBJ1-3 | TRBV5-4 | - | - | CASSPEAGNTIYF | TGTGCCAGCAGCCCCGAGGCTGGAAACACCATATATTTT
TRBJ1-5 | TRBV19 | TRBD1 | - | CASSGVLGQFNQPQHF | TGTGCCAGTAGTGGGGTTCTGGGACAGTTCAATCAGCCCCAGCATTTT
TRBJ2-7 | TRBV18 | - | few | CASSPQDASSYEQYF | TGTGCCAGCTCACCACAAGATGCCAGCTCCTACGAGCAGTACTTC
TRBJ2-7 | TRBV5-1 | - | once | CASSRGDEGPRYEQYF | TGCGCCAGCAGCCGCGGGGACGAGGGACCCCGCTACGAGCAGTACTTC
TRBJ1-1 | TRBV30 | - | few | CAWSRLSTEAFF | TGTGCCTGGAGTCGACTGTCCACTGAAGCTTTCTTT
TRBJ2-7 | TRBV27 | - | - | CASSSFLRDTSYEQYF | TGTGCCAGCAGTTCCTTTCTACGGGACACCTCCTACGAGCAGTACTTC
TRBJ2-2 | TRBV15 | - | - | CATSGHSTGELFF | TGTGCCACCAGCGGCCACAGCACCGGGGAGCTGTTTTTT
TRBJ1-1 | TRBV27 | - | - | CASSREGEAFF | TGTGCCAGCTCCCGGGAGGGTGAAGCTTTCTTT
TRBJ1-2 | TRBV28 | TRBD1 | - | CASSLETGFSGYTF | TGTGCCAGCAGTTTAGAGACAGGGTTCAGTGGCTACACCTTC
TRBJ1-2 | TRBV6-5 | TRBD1 | once | CASSRDRADGYTF | TGTGCCAGCAGTCGTGACAGGGCGGATGGCTACACCTTC
TRBJ1-1 | TRBV4-1 | TRBD1 | once | CASSHPDRGRVTEAFF | TGCGCCAGCAGCCACCCCGACAGGGGGCGTGTCACTGAAGCTTTCTTT
TRBJ1-2 | TRBV2 | - | few | CASSFSAGLYGYTF | TGTGCCAGCAGTTTTTCCGCGGGTCTTTATGGCTACACCTTC
TRBJ1-2 | TRBV7-2 | TRBD1 | - | CASSLTGQGNYGYTF | TGTGCCAGCAGCCTAACGGGACAGGGAAACTATGGCTACACCTTC
TRBJ2-5 | TRBV5-1 | - | - | CASSLLPRGETQYF | TGCGCCAGCAGCTTGCTTCCAAGGGGAGAGACCCAGTACTTC
TRBJ1-2 | TRBV2 | - | - | CASSGQGYGYTF | TGTGCCAGCAGTGGGCAGGGGTATGGCTACACCTTC
TRBJ2-7 | TRBV2 | TRBD1 | - | CASNRGFEQYF | TGTGCCAGCAACAGGGGGTTCGAGCAGTACTTC
TRBJ1-2 | TRBV18 | TRBD1 | - | CASSPGQGPYGYTF | TGTGCCAGCTCACCCGGACAGGGCCCCTATGGCTACACCTTC